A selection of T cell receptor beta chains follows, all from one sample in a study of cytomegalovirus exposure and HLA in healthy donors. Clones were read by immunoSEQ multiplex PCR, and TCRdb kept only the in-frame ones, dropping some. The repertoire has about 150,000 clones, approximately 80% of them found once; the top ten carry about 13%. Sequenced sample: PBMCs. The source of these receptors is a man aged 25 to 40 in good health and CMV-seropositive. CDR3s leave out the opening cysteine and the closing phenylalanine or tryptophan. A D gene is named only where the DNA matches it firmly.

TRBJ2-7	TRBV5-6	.	ASSLAGALGHEQY
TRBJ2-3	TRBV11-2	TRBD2	ASSRGGREMVDTQY
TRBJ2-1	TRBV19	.	ASTNAANSYNEQF
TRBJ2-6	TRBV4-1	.	ASSPEAGSGANVLT
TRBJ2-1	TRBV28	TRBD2	ASIIAGESGSYNEQF
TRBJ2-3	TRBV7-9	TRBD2	ASSLLGSGRLDTQY
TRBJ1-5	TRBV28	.	ASSDAGTKWGNQPQH
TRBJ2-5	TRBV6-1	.	ASRESSKETQY
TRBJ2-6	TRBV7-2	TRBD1	ASSEDRGNVLT
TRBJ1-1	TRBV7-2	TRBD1	ASSRQGAAEAF
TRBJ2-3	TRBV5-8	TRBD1	ASTTGTGYTDTQY
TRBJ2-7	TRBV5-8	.	ASSLGGYEQY
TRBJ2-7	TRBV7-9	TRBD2	ASSLKLEREVYEQY